Listed below are T cell receptor beta chains from one sample, sequenced in a study of cytomegalovirus exposure and HLA in healthy donors. Clones were read by immunoSEQ multiplex PCR, and TCRdb kept only the in-frame ones, dropping some. The table has about 160,000 clones, less than 80% seen once. Source material: PBMCs. Receptors were obtained from a man in his forties or fifties in good health and CMV-seronegative. Both conserved end residues are part of each CDR3. D genes are given only for firm matches. Clone size is given for some rows only: seen once, a few or many times, or a class if the clone is expanded.

V gene	D gene	clone size	J gene	CDR3 DNA	CDR3 protein
TRBV5-4	.	.	TRBJ2-1	TGTGCCAGCAGCTTGCTTGACAGCAATGAGCAGTTCTTC	CASSLLDSNEQFF
TRBV10-3	.	once	TRBJ2-7	TGTGCCATCAATTCAGGGCCCTACGAGCAGTACTTC	CAINSGPYEQYF
TRBV4-2	TRBD2	.	TRBJ2-3	TGTGCCAGCAGCCTTAGCGGGAGCCCACCAAGGGCTACGCAGTATTTT	CASSLSGSPPRATQYF
TRBV5-4	.	.	TRBJ1-5	TGTGCCAGCAGCTTGGACTTAGCAGATGGTCAGCCCCAGCATTTT	CASSLDLADGQPQHF
TRBV7-9	TRBD1	.	TRBJ1-5	TGTGCCATTGGGGACAGCGAGGGCCAGCCCCAGCATTTT	CAIGDSEGQPQHF
TRBV19	TRBD1	.	TRBJ2-7	TGTGCCAGTAGTATCCGGGACAGCGCCTACGAGCAGTACTTC	CASSIRDSAYEQYF
TRBV2	TRBD1	few	TRBJ2-3	TGTGCCAGCAGCAGACAGGGATGGGCAGATACGCAGTATTTT	CASSRQGWADTQYF
TRBV29-1	TRBD2	once	TRBJ2-7	TGCAGCACGACGGGTACTAGCGGGAGCCCTTTGGGAGATAAGCAGTACTTC	CSTTGTSGSPLGDKQYF
TRBV11-3	TRBD1	.	TRBJ2-2	TGTGCCAGCAGCCAAAGAGGGACAGTGAACACCGGGGAGCTGTTTTTT	CASSQRGTVNTGELFF
TRBV7-8	.	.	TRBJ2-2	TGTGCCAGCAGCTTCAGCTCGGGGAACACCGGGGAGCTGTTTTTT	CASSFSSGNTGELFF
TRBV19	.	once	TRBJ2-5	TGTGCCAGTAGTCAGTCCAGTCAAGAGACCCAGTACTTC	CASSQSSQETQYF
TRBV6-4	TRBD1	.	TRBJ2-3	TGTGCCAGCAGTGAATCGACAGGGGTTCCTTCGCAGTATTTT	CASSESTGVPSQYF
TRBV7-2	TRBD2	.	TRBJ2-1	TGTGCCAGCAGCTTAGTAGGGAGGGGTGACAATGAGCAGTTCTTC	CASSLVGRGDNEQFF
TRBV11-2	TRBD1	.	TRBJ2-7	TGTGCCAGCAGCTTAGGGACAGGGAGAGGATACGAGCAGTACTTC	CASSLGTGRGYEQYF
TRBV30	.	once	TRBJ1-2	TGTGCCTGGAGTGGCCAGGGGTCCTTCTATGGCTACACCTTC	CAWSGQGSFYGYTF
TRBV18	TRBD1	.	TRBJ2-7	TGTGCCAGCTCACCATCACAGGGGACCAGGGCCGAGCAGTACTTC	CASSPSQGTRAEQYF
TRBV27	.	.	TRBJ2-1	TGTGCCAGCAGTTTTAGGGGCCCCCAGTTCTTC	CASSFRGPQFF
TRBV5-6	TRBD1	.	TRBJ2-7	TGTGCCAGCAGCGCCTGGGACAGGGTCTACGAGCAGTACTTC	CASSAWDRVYEQYF
TRBV5-4	TRBD2	.	TRBJ2-1	TGTGCCAGCAGCTTGTACGGGAGGGCCAGTAATGAGCAGTTCTTC	CASSLYGRASNEQFF
TRBV11-3	.	.	TRBJ2-1	TGTGCCAGCAGCCTCGAGGGAGGAGTCTACAATGAGCAGTTCTTC	CASSLEGGVYNEQFF
TRBV7-8	.	.	TRBJ2-7	TGTGCCAGCAGCAGGAGTTCCTACGAGCAGTACTTC	CASSRSSYEQYF
TRBV5-1	TRBD1	.	TRBJ2-6	TGCGCCAGCAGCCTGGGACAGGTAATCCTATCAGGGGCCAACGTCCTGACTTTC	CASSLGQVILSGANVLTF
TRBV5-8	.	.	TRBJ2-7	TGTGCCAGCAGCTTCTTGGTAACTTACCAGGGGCCCCGGACCTACGAGCAGTACTTC	CASSFLVTYQGPRTYEQYF
TRBV5-1	TRBD2	.	TRBJ2-7	TGCGCCAGCAGCCCAGGGACTAGCGGGAGGTCTCTCTCCTACGAGCAGTACTTC	CASSPGTSGRSLSYEQYF